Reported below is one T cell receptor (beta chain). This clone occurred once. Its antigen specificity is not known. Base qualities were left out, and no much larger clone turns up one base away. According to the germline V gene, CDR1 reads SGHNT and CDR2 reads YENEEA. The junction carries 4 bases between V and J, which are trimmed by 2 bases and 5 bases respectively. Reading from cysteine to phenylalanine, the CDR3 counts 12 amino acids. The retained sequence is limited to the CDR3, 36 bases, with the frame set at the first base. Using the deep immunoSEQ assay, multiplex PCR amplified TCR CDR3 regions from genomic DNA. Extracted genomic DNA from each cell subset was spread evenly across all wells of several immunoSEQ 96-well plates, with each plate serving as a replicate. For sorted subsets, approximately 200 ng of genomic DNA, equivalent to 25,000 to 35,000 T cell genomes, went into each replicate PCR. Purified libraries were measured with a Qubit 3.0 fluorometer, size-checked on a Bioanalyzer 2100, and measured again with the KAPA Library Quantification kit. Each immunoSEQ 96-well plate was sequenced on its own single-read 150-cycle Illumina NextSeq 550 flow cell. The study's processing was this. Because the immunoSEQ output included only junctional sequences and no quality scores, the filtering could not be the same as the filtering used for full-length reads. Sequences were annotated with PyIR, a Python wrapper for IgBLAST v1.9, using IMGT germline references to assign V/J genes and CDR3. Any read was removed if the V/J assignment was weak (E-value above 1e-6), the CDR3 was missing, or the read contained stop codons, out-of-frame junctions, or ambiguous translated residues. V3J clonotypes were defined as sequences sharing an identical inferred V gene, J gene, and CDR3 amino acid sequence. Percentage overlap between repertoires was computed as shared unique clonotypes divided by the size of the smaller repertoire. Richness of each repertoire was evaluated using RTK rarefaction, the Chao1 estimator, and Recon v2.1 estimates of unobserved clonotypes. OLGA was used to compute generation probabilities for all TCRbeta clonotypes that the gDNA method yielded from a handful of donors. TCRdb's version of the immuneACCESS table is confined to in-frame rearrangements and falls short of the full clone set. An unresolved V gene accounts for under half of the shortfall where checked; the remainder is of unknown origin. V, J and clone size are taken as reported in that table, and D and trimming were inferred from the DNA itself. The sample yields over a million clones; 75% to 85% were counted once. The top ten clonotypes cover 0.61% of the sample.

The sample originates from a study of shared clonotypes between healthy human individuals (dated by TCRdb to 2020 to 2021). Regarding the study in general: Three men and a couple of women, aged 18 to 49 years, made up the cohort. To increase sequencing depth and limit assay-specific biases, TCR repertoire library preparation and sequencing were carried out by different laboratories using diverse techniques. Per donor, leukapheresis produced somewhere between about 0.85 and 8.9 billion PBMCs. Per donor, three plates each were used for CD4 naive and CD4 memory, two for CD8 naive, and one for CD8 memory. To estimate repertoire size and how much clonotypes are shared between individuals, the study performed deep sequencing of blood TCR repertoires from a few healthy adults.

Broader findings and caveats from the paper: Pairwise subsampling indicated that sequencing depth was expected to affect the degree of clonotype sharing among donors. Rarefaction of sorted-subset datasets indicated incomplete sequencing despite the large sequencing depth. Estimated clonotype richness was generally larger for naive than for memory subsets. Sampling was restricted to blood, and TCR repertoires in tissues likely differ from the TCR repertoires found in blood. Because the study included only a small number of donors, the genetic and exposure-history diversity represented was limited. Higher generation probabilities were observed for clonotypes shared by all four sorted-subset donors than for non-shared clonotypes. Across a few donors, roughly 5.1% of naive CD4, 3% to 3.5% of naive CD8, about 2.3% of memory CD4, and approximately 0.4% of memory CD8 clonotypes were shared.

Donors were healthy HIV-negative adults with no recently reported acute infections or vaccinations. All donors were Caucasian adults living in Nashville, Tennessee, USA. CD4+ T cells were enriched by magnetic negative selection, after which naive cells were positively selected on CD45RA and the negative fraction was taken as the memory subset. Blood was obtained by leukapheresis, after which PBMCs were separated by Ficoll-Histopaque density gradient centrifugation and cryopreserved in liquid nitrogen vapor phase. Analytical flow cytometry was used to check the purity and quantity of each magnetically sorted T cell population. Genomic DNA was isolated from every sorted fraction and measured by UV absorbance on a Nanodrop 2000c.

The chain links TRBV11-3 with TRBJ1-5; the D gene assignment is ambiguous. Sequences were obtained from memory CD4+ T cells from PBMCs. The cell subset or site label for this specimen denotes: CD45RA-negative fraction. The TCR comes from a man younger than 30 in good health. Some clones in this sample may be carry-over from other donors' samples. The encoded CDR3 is CASSLLHQPQHF. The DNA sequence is TGTGCCAGCAGCTTATTACATCAGCCCCAGCATTTT.